The 29 T cell receptor beta chains presented below share a single source sample, sequenced in a study of T cell responses to AZD1222 COVID-19 vaccine. Assay: immunoSEQ multiplex PCR; the TCRdb copy retains only in-frame clones and omits some. The table shows about 56,000 clones, with about 80% occurring only once. Source: peripheral blood, taken 28 days after the second AZD1222 dose. The receptors stem from an adult who received the AZD1222 COVID-19 vaccine.

This chain uses TRBV11-2 with TRBJ1-1; tentatively, D is TRBD1 (5 bases). The CDR3 spans 13 residues. The V gene lost 5 bases and the J gene lost 1 base, with 8 bases spanning the gap. Germline V gene sequence: CDR1 SGHAT, CDR2 FQNNGV. The CDR3 region has the DNA TGTGCCAGCAGCCTCCAGGGGAACACTGAAGCTTTCTTT. Protein sequence: CASSLQGNTEAFF.

The V gene is TRBV20-1, the J gene TRBJ1-5; no definite D call. This CDR3 region has 12 residues. Deletions cut 3 bases from V and 3 bases from J, with 6 bases between. Germline loops: CDR1 DFQATT, CDR2 SNEGSKA (reference sequence). Written as DNA, the CDR3 is TGCAGTGCTAGTCCTTACAATCAGCCCCAGCATTTT. It codes for CSASPYNQPQHF.

The chain carries TRBV27 and TRBJ1-6; TRBD1 matches at 12 bases. From germline, CDR1 is MNHEY and CDR2 SMNVEV (reference sequence). The trim removed 3 bases at V and 4 bases at J, leaving 13 bases unmatched. The CDR3 spans 20 residues. Here the CDR3 DNA reads TGTGCCAGCAGTTTCCGTCCCGGGACAGGGGGCTCCTTTTATAATTCACCCCTCCACTTT. This encodes CASSFRPGTGGSFYNSPLHF.

This clone is a singleton in its sample. This sequence joins TRBV28 and TRBJ2-1, with TRBD1 as a possible D gene (6 bases). Germline V gives CDR1 MDHEN, CDR2 SYDVKM. This CDR3 is built from 13 residues. V was shortened by 5 bases and J by 8 bases, with 13 bases between the two germline ends. As DNA, the CDR3 is TGTGCCAGCAGTAGACAGGTTTTAGATGAGCAGTTCTTC. It is translated as CASSRQVLDEQFF.

The chain joins TRBV4-1 to TRBJ1-2; 9 nucleotides align to TRBD1. This CDR3 is built from 16 residues. The trim removed 0 bases at V and 5 bases at J, leaving 7 bases unmatched. CDR1 MGHRA and CDR2 YSYEKL come from the germline V gene. The CDR3 DNA reads as TGCGCCAGCAGCCAAGAAGGGACAGGGAGGACGTATGGCTACACCTTC. This codes for CASSQEGTGRTYGYTF.

This rearrangement joins TRBV6-5 to TRBJ1-1; TRBD1 might be the D (5 bases). The CDR3 runs to 11 residues. The ends were cut back, 7 bases at V and 6 bases at J, with 9 bases in the middle. Germline assignment: CDR1 MNHEY and CDR2 SVGAGI. CDR3 DNA sequence: TGTGCCAGCACCCAGGGCGCTGAAGCTTTCTTT. This sequence encodes CASTQGAEAFF.

The gene calls are TRBV11-2 and TRBJ2-1; D is undetermined. Germline V lookup: CDR1 SGHAT, CDR2 FQNNGV. V was pared by 0 bases and J by 9 bases, with 12 bases between. This CDR3 has 14 amino acids. The CDR3 nucleotides read TGTGCCAGCAGCTTAGAGAGTTGGGTCGGTGAGCAGTTCTTC. The encoded protein is CASSLESWVGEQFF.

The rearrangement joins TRBV3-1 (or the pseudogene TRBV3-2) to TRBJ1-5, with D perhaps matching TRBD1 (5 bases). The V gene's germline CDR1 is LGHDT and CDR2 YNNKEL (reference sequence). Trimming cost V 1 base and J 5 bases, with 9 bases left between them. The CDR3 loop spans 14 amino acids. This CDR3 is CASSQAGWDQPQHF. CDR3 sequence (DNA): TGTGCCAGCAGCCAAGCAGGGTGGGATCAGCCCCAGCATTTT.

This clone was observed a single time. The rearrangement uses TRBV6-5 and TRBJ1-2, with D possibly TRBD1 on 5 matching bases. V dropped 6 bases and J dropped 8 bases, with 22 bases sitting between them. The CDR3 has 15 residues. From germline, CDR1 is MNHEY and CDR2 SVGAGI. CDR3 region: CASRTPAGGAGGYTF. CDR3 DNA sequence: TGTGCCAGCAGAACCCCGGCGGGAGGGGCGGGGGGCTACACCTTC.

The gene calls are TRBV5-1 and TRBJ1-1, with D maybe TRBD1 (6 bases). CDR1 is SGHRS and CDR2 is YFSETQ in the germline V gene. This CDR3 has 17 residues. Trimming stripped 0 bases from V and 1 base from J, with 16 bases between. CDR3 region: CASSLAEAGAPNTEAFF. For the CDR3, the DNA is TGCGCCAGCAGCTTGGCCGAGGCAGGGGCTCCGAACACTGAAGCTTTCTTT.

The chain is built from TRBV5-5 and TRBJ1-2; D not resolved. V was pared by 4 bases and J by 6 bases, with 25 bases between. The germline CDR1 and CDR2 sequences are SGHKS and YYEKEE (reference sequence). The CDR3 contains 17 residues. CDR3 residues: CASSRERPSCGRNGYTF. CDR3 nucleotide sequence: TGTGCCAGCAGCCGAGAAAGGCCTTCCTGCGGACGGAATGGCTACACCTTC.

J is TRBJ2-3 and V is TRBV7-2, with 10 bases aligning to TRBD2. J lost 5 bases, V lost 6 bases, and 11 bases had no gene match. The germline gives CDR1 SGHTA, CDR2 FQGNSA. This CDR3 is 16 amino acids long. The CDR3 protein is CASSRDWTSGGDTQYF. DNA for the CDR3: TGTGCCAGCAGTCGTGACTGGACTAGCGGAGGAGATACGCAGTATTTT.

The chain uses TRBV5-4 and TRBJ1-6, with D possibly TRBD1 on 5 matching bases. The ends were cut back, 4 bases at V and 10 bases at J, with 18 bases in the middle. The germline V gene has CDR1 SGHNT and CDR2 YYREEE (reference sequence). The length of the CDR3 is 15 residues. The CDR3 coding sequence is TGTGCCAGCAGCCGAACCCGGGATAGGGGATCACCCCTCCACTTT. Translation: CASSRTRDRGSPLHF.

There are a few counts of this clone. V and J are TRBV7-8 and TRBJ2-1; the match to TRBD1 covers 11 bases. J gave up 6 bases and V 4 bases, and 8 bases lay outside the gene matches. This CDR3 is 16 amino acids long. The germline V gene encodes CDR1 SGHVS and CDR2 FQNEAQ. CDR3 sequence: CASSSRPGQGVNEQFF. CDR3 coding DNA: TGTGCCAGCAGCTCCAGACCGGGACAGGGGGTCAATGAGCAGTTCTTC.

This chain connects TRBV10-1 to TRBJ2-2, with TRBD1 matching over 8 bases. The CDR3 totals 13 residues. Germline lookup yields CDR1 WNHNN and CDR2 SYGVQD (reference sequence). V was clipped by 6 bases and J by 7 bases; unmatched bases: 4. The CDR3 here is CASSRGQGGELFF. The CDR3 DNA reads TGCGCCAGCAGCAGGGGGCAAGGCGGGGAGCTGTTTTTT.

This clone was observed a single time. This chain uses TRBV5-4 with TRBJ1-1, with a possible D match to TRBD1 (5 bases). V was clipped by 0 bases and J by 4 bases, with 7 bases between them. This CDR3 has 13 amino acids. Germline loops: CDR1 SGHNT, CDR2 YYREEE (reference sequence). CDR3 region: CASSLAGRTEAFF. The CDR3 DNA reads as TGTGCCAGCAGCTTGGCGGGACGCACTGAAGCTTTCTTT. The whole variable domain, filled in from reference TRBV5-4 and TRBJ1-1, reads ETGVTQSPTHLIKTRGQQVTLRCSSQSGHNTVSWYQQALGQGPQFIFQYYREEENGRGNFPPRFSGLQFPNYSSELNVNALELDDSALYLCASSLAGRTEAFFGQGTRLTVV.

CDR3 bases: TGCAGTGCAAGTGGACAGGGCTATGGCTACACCTTC. Its protein product is CSASGQGYGYTF. This sequence joins TRBV20-1 and TRBJ1-2; 8 nucleotides agree with TRBD1. Germline CDR1 reads DFQATT; CDR2 reads SNEGSKA (reference sequence). The CDR3 has 12 amino acids. V shed 6 bases and J 4 bases; nucleotides not matched to a gene: 4.

The chain recombines TRBV9 with TRBJ2-1, with 8 bases matching TRBD2. Germline V gives CDR1 SGDLS, CDR2 YYNGEE. Trimming removed 2 bases from V and 9 bases from J; junction bases left unmatched: 10. The CDR3 sequence is 15 residues long. The CDR3 coding sequence is TGTGCCAGCAGCGTCACTAGCGGCCTCGGTGGTGAGCAGTTCTTC. This encodes CASSVTSGLGGEQFF.

CDR3 nucleotides: TGTGCCAGCAGCCTCCACGGGAAGACCCAGTACTTC. Amino acids: CASSLHGKTQYF. The rearrangement uses TRBV5-8 and TRBJ2-5, with D perhaps matching TRBD2 (5 bases). V was trimmed by 4 bases and J by 6 bases, leaving 10 bases between them. This CDR3 comprises 12 residues. Per the germline V gene, CDR1 is SGHTS and CDR2 is YDEGEE.

This sequence joins TRBV2 and TRBJ1-1; D might be TRBD1 (6 bases). This CDR3 is built from 13 residues. Germline-derived CDR1 and CDR2 are SNHLY and FYNNEI. The V and J ends lost 6 bases and 10 bases respectively, with 18 bases between them. The CDR3 DNA reads as TGTGCCAGCAGGGGTTTACAGGGATGGGGAGCTTTCTTT. Its protein product is CASRGLQGWGAFF.

The rearrangement joins TRBV12-3 or TRBV12-4 to TRBJ2-3; 7 bases match TRBD2. This CDR3 is 13 amino acids long. V shed 4 bases, J shed 6 bases, and the junction held 4 bases outside the gene matches. CDR3 DNA sequence: TGTGCCAGCAGTTCCGGACTAGTCGATACGCAGTATTTT. Translation: CASSSGLVDTQYF.

The chain has TRBV2 and TRBJ1-3; no firm D call. The CDR3 runs to 12 residues. Between the trimmed V and J ends, which lost 4 bases and 8 bases, there was a span of 9 bases. Germline V gene data show CDR1 as SNHLY and CDR2 as FYNNEI. This CDR3 reads CASSVTGDTIYF. CDR3 nucleotide sequence: TGTGCCAGCAGTGTAACTGGGGACACCATATATTTT. The whole variable domain, filled in from reference TRBV2 and TRBJ1-3, reads EPEVTQTPSHQVTQMGQEVILRCVPISNHLYFYWYRQILGQKVEFLVSFYNNEISEKSEIFDDQFSVERPDGSNFTLKIRSTKLEDSAMYFCASSVTGDTIYFGEGSWLTVV.

This clone was seen once. This chain joins TRBV11-3 and TRBJ1-6; D is unclear. Per the germline V gene, CDR1 is SGHNT and CDR2 is YENEEA. The CDR3 extends over 17 amino acids. Trimming left V 0 bases short and J 6 bases short, with 15 bases between. CDR3 sequence: CASSLDRELRPNSPLHF. The CDR3 bases are TGTGCCAGCAGCTTAGATCGGGAACTGAGACCTAATTCACCCCTCCACTTT.

The chain uses TRBV28 and TRBJ1-5, with D unresolved. This CDR3 spans 16 amino acids. Germline V gene lookup returns CDR1 MDHEN and CDR2 SYDVKM. V was pared by 3 bases and J by 0 bases, with 12 bases between. The CDR3 reads CASSFKGIGSNQPQHF. CDR3 sequence (DNA): TGTGCCAGCAGTTTCAAAGGGATTGGTAGCAATCAGCCCCAGCATTTT.

The gene calls are TRBV11-2 and TRBJ1-5, with no clear D. CDR1 and CDR2 (germline): SGHAT, FQNNGV. CDR3 length: 14 residues. V lost 0 bases and J lost 3, with 6 bases in between. The CDR3 region is CASSLDKANQPQHF. DNA of the CDR3: TGTGCCAGCAGCTTAGATAAAGCCAATCAGCCCCAGCATTTT.

The chain couples TRBV27 to TRBJ1-5; perhaps TRBD1 as D (5 bases). CDR1 and CDR2 from the germline V gene are MNHEY and SMNVEV (reference sequence). CDR3 length: 14 residues. The germline V and J ends were trimmed by 2 bases and 1 base, with 6 bases remaining between them. The CDR3 spells CASSLRGSNQPQHF. The CDR3 DNA reads TGTGCCAGCAGTTTACGGGGGAGCAATCAGCCCCAGCATTTT.

The table lists this clone with a few counts. This chain connects TRBV21-1 to TRBJ1-5; TRBD1, the table's D call, lacks a check against the DNA. TRBV21-1 is tagged as a pseudogene. The CDR3 consists of 17 residues. The CDR3 DNA sequence: TGTGCCAGCAGCAAAGTTAGGGGCAAAACAGAAGTTCAGCCCCAGCATTTT. Protein: CASSKVRGKTEVQPQHF.

The chain joins TRBV30 to TRBJ2-7; 7 nucleotides agree with TRBD2. Germline-derived CDR1 and CDR2 are GTSNPN and SVGIG (reference sequence). The ends lost 5 bases at V and 5 bases at J; junction bases unmatched: 3. The CDR3 loop spans 11 amino acids. The CDR3 here is CAWGRGDEQYF. In DNA form, the CDR3 reads TGTGCCTGGGGGAGGGGTGACGAGCAGTACTTC.

This clone was detected once. This chain uses TRBV10-2 with TRBJ1-2; D is ambiguous. V was pared by 5 bases and J by 4 bases, with 11 bases between. CDR1 WSHSY and CDR2 SAAADI come from the germline V gene. The CDR3 totals 13 residues. CDR3 loop: CASSLGLSYGYTF. CDR3 nucleotide sequence: TGCGCCAGCAGTTTAGGACTTAGCTATGGCTACACCTTC.